These 14 T cell receptor beta chains were sequenced from one sample in a study of cytomegalovirus exposure and HLA in healthy donors. In the PCR, 60 Vbeta and 13 Jbeta primers were used. The method was immunoSEQ multiplex PCR; TCRdb's version includes in-frame clones alone and lacks a portion of them. The data show over 150,000 clones, about three quarters seen once. The specimen was PBMCs. The source of these receptors is a young man in good health and CMV-seronegative.

The rearrangement joins TRBV15 to TRBJ2-3, with 13 bases that match TRBD2. Per the germline V gene, CDR1 is LNHNV and CDR2 is YYDKDF (reference sequence). Trimming removed 5 bases from V and 0 bases from J; junction bases left unmatched: 5. The CDR3 contains 17 residues. CDR3 sequence (DNA): TGTGCCACCAGCCGCTGGACTAGCGGGAGAAGCACAGATACGCAGTATTTT. Translation: CATSRWTSGRSTDTQYF.

This clone was seen more than once but under ten times. V and J are TRBV14 and TRBJ1-3; TRBD1 aligns across 7 bases. CDR1 and CDR2 (germline): SGHDN, FVKESK. The V segment lost 4 bases and the J segment 2 bases; nucleotides outside the gene matches: 2. This CDR3 is built from 14 residues. The CDR3 coding sequence is TGTGCCAGCAGCCGAGGGACAGCTGGAAACACCATATATTTT. It is translated as CASSRGTAGNTIYF.

This clone was seen a few times. The chain recombines TRBV30 with TRBJ2-2, with 8 bases that match TRBD2. The CDR3 length is 13 residues. After removal of 3 bases from V and 4 bases from J, the junction contained 1 base not matched to a gene. Germline CDR1 is GTSNPN and CDR2 is SVGIG (reference sequence). DNA for the CDR3: TGTGCCTGGAGCGGGAGGGCCACCGGGGAGCTGTTTTTT. Amino acids: CAWSGRATGELFF.

The V gene is TRBV4-3, the J gene TRBJ1-6, with TRBD1 matching 8 bases. Germline lookup yields CDR1 LGHNA and CDR2 YSLEER. The CDR3 contains 15 residues. Trimming cost V 1 base and J 8 bases; bases outside gene matches: 4. CDR3 sequence: CASSQAQTGDSPLHF. The DNA for the CDR3 is TGCGCCAGCAGCCAAGCCCAGACAGGGGATTCACCCCTCCACTTT.

This chain uses TRBV7-8 with TRBJ2-1, with 16 bases matching TRBD2. Germline V lookup: CDR1 SGHVS, CDR2 FQNEAQ. The junction had 2 bases not matched to a gene; V was cut back by 6 bases and J by 0 bases. This CDR3 is built from 17 residues. CDR3 protein: CASRGLAGGPSYNEQFF. The CDR3 DNA reads TGTGCCAGCAGGGGACTAGCGGGAGGGCCCTCCTACAATGAGCAGTTCTTC.

A single count supports this clone. The chain carries TRBV7-8 and TRBJ1-2; unclear D gene. V lost 1 base to trimming and J lost 5 bases, with 14 bases between them. CDR1 is SGHVS and CDR2 is FQNEAQ in the germline V gene. The CDR3 contains 15 residues. The CDR3 loop reads CASSLGGRVPYGYTF. CDR3 DNA: TGTGCCAGCAGCTTAGGAGGCAGAGTCCCATATGGCTACACCTTC.

The table lists this clone with a count of one. The chain employs TRBV13 and TRBJ2-3, with 10 bases fitting TRBD1. Germline V gives CDR1 PRHDT, CDR2 FYEKMQ (reference sequence). The CDR3 spans 17 residues. The V segment lost 5 bases and the J segment 5 bases; nucleotides outside the gene matches: 13. CDR3 sequence: CASSNVVDRGLEDTQYF. The CDR3 DNA reads TGTGCCAGCAGCAACGTGGTCGACAGGGGGCTTGAAGATACGCAGTATTTT.

The chain couples TRBV27 to TRBJ2-6; 7 positions match TRBD1. The CDR3 covers 17 residues. V lost 8 bases and J lost 0; bases outside the gene matches: 10. Germline V gene lookup returns CDR1 MNHEY and CDR2 SMNVEV (reference sequence). DNA for the CDR3: TGTGCCAGCCTCCCGGGACAGAGTGACTCTGGGGCCAACGTCCTGACTTTC. It translates to CASLPGQSDSGANVLTF. The full variable domain, rest sourced from reference TRBV27 and TRBJ2-6, is EAQVTQNPRYLITVTGKKLTVTCSQNMNHEYMSWYRQDPGLGLRQIYYSMNVEVTDKGDVPEGYKVSRKEKRNFPLILESPSPNQTSLYFCASLPGQSDSGANVLTFGAGSRLTVL.

This chain uses TRBV6-5 with TRBJ1-3; D is undetermined. The CDR3 runs to 15 residues. The germline CDR1 and CDR2 sequences are MNHEY and SVGAGI. V lost 2 bases to trimming and J lost 0 bases, with 8 bases between them. The CDR3: CASSYVRDSGNTIYF. The CDR3 DNA follows: TGTGCCAGCAGTTACGTACGGGACTCTGGAAACACCATATATTTT.

The CDR3 nucleotides read TGCGCCAGCAGCTTCCGAGATAGCACAGATACGCAGTATTTT. It codes for CASSFRDSTDTQYF. V is TRBV5-1 and J is TRBJ2-3; no definite D call. This CDR3 spans 14 amino acids. CDR1 is SGHRS and CDR2 is YFSETQ in the germline V gene. Trimming pared 2 bases from V and 0 bases from J, leaving 7 bases between.

The J gene is TRBJ2-7, the V gene TRBV7-6, with TRBD2 identical over 9 bases. The V gene's germline CDR1 is SGHVS and CDR2 FNYEAQ. The CDR3 length is 17 residues. Trimming at V came to 0 bases and at J to 2 bases, leaving 8 bases not matched to a gene. CDR3 protein: CASSLARGSGSPYEQYF. The DNA for the CDR3 is TGTGCCAGCAGCTTAGCGCGAGGTAGCGGGAGTCCCTACGAGCAGTACTTC.

The V and J genes are TRBV7-9 and TRBJ2-1, with D perhaps TRBD2 (6 bases). Trimming pared 8 bases from V and 14 bases from J, leaving 13 bases between. This CDR3 contains 10 residues. The V gene's germline CDR1 is SEHNR and CDR2 FQNEAQ (reference sequence). CDR3 nucleotide sequence: TGTGCCAGCTCTAGCGAGGTCGAGTTCTTC. This gives the protein CASSSEVEFF.

The chain employs TRBV28 and TRBJ2-7, with 11 nucleotides matching TRBD1. Germline V gives CDR1 MDHEN, CDR2 SYDVKM. The V segment lost 5 bases and the J segment 4 bases; nucleotides outside the gene matches: 7. The CDR3 has 15 residues. This CDR3 is CASSPLGTGGYEQYF. For the CDR3, the DNA is TGTGCCAGCAGTCCGCTTGGGACAGGGGGTTACGAGCAGTACTTC.

The gene calls are TRBV6-5 and TRBJ1-1; D not certain. The germline V and J ends were trimmed by 2 bases and 9 bases, with 10 bases remaining between them. The length of the CDR3 is 12 residues. Per the germline V gene, CDR1 is MNHEY and CDR2 is SVGAGI. The CDR3 spells CASSYRGQKAFF. CDR3 in DNA: TGTGCCAGCAGTTACCGCGGCCAGAAAGCTTTCTTT.